This T cell receptor (beta chain) is drawn from a study of cytomegalovirus exposure and HLA in healthy donors. With 60 Vbeta and 13 Jbeta primers, the PCR was carried out. Measured with immunoSEQ multiplex PCR; TCRdb has only the in-frame clones, and not every one. Found here are 210,000 or so clones, about 75% of them singletons; the top ten hold around 1.7%. This CDR3 is 14 amino acids long. Germline assignment: CDR1 SGHRS and CDR2 YFSETQ. V lost 4 bases and J lost 1, with 11 bases in between. With respect to this clone: What it recognizes is unknown.

Broader study findings: Data from an earlier analysis indicated that most TCR beta V segments were productive either about 87% or about 30% of the time. The majority of CMV-associated TCR beta chains were reported as apparently HLA-restricted in a later analysis.

The specimen was PBMCs. The chain joins TRBV5-1 to TRBJ1-1, with D maybe TRBD1 (5 bases). This TCR derives from a man aged 18 to 35 in good health and CMV-seronegative. The chain's CDR3 is CASSGSTGNTEAFF. Written as DNA, the CDR3 is TGCGCCAGCAGCGGGTCAACAGGGAACACTGAAGCTTTCTTT.